Given below is one T cell receptor beta chain in context. The CDR3 extends over 16 amino acids. Deletions cut 3 bases from V and 1 base from J, with 12 bases between. Germline V CDR1 and CDR2: SGHTA, FQGNSA. Original analysis: How many nucleated cells were present was estimated from reference gene primer amplification. TCRdb's table, derived via immunoSEQ multiplex PCR, lists solely in-frame clones and lacks some. Clone size and the V and J calls come from that table; the DNA yielded D and trimming. The sample has about 110,000 clones; about three quarters are singletons. This specimen comes from a study of blood T cell repertoires in COVID-19. Study-level background: Acute and convalescent COVID-19 specimens originated in the United States, Italy and Spain. PBMCs, B-cell-depleted T cells, or T cells provided the cDNA or gDNA that made up the material.

The chain is built from TRBV7-2 and TRBJ2-2, with D possibly being TRBD1 (6 bases). This sequence was found in a woman aged 40 to 50 with acute or convalescent COVID-19. The specimen was peripheral blood. Written as DNA, the CDR3 is TGTGCCAGCAGCTTCCAGGGGCTTAGGAACACCGGGGAGCTGTTTTTT. Translated: CASSFQGLRNTGELFF.